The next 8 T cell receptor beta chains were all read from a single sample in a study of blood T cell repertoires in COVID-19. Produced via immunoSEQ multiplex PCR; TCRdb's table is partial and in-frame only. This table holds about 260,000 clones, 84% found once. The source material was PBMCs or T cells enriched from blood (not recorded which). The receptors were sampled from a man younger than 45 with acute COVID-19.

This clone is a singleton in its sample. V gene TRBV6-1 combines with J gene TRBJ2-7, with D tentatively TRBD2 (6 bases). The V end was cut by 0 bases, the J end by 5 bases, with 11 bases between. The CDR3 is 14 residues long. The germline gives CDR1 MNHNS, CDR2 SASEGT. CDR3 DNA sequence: TGTGCCAGCAGTGAAGCGGGGGGTCGGGACGAGCAGTACGTC. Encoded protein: CASSEAGGRDEQYV.

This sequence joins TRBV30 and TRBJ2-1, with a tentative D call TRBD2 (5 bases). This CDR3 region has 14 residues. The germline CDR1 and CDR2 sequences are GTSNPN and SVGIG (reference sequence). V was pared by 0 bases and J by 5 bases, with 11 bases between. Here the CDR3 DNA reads TGTGCCTGGAGTGTAGGTTATAGCGACAATGAGCAGTTCTTC. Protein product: CAWSVGYSDNEQFF.

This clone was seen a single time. The CDR3 here is CASPPRQGNTEAFF. In DNA, the CDR3 is TGTGCCAGCCCTCCCAGACAGGGTAACACTGAAGCTTTCTTT. The J gene is TRBJ1-1, the V gene TRBV28; TRBD1 matches 7 bases. V was pared by 8 bases and J by 2 bases, with 8 bases of the junction left unmatched. CDR3 length: 14 residues. Per germline, CDR1 MDHEN and CDR2 SYDVKM.

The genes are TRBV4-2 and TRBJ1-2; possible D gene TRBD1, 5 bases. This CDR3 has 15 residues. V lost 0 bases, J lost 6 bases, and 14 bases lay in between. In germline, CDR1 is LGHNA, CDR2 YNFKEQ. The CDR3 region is CASSQDAGRIDGYTF. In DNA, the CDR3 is TGTGCCAGCAGCCAAGATGCAGGGCGTATTGATGGCTACACCTTC.

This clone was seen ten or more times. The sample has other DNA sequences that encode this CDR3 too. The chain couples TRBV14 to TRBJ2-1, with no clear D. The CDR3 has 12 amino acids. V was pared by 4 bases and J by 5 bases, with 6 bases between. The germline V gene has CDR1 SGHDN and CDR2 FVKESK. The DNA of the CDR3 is TGTGCCAGCAGCCCATCCCACAATGAGCAGTTCTTC. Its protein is CASSPSHNEQFF.

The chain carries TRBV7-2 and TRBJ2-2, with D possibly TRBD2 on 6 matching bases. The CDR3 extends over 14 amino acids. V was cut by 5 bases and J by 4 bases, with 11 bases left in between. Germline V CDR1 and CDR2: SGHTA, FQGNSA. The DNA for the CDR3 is TGTGCCAGCAGCCCCGGGACTCTCACCGGGGAGCTGTTTTTT. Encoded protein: CASSPGTLTGELFF.

The DNA for the CDR3 is TGTGCCAGCAGTGTATTGCGAGGGGGTGGGATGAACACTGAAGCTTTCTTT. Translation: CASSVLRGGGMNTEAFF. The V call is TRBV28, the J call TRBJ1-1, with D perhaps matching TRBD1 (6 bases). Germline V gives CDR1 MDHEN, CDR2 SYDVKM. This CDR3 has 17 amino acids. Trimming removed 5 bases from V and 0 bases from J, with 19 bases in between.

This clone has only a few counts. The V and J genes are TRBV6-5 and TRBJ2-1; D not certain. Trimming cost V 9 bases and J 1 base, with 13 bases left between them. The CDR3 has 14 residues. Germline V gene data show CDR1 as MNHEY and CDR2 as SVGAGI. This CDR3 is CASTVGLSYNEQFF. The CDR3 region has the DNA TGTGCCAGTACAGTCGGTTTATCCTACAATGAGCAGTTCTTC.